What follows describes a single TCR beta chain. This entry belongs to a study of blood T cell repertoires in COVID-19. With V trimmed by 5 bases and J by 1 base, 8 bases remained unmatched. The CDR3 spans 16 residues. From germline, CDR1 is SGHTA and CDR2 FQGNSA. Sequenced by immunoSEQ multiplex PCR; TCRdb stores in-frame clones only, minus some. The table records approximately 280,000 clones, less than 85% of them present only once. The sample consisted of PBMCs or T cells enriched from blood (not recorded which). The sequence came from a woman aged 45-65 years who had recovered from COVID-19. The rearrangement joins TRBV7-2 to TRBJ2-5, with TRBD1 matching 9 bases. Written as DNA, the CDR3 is TGTGCCAGCAGCCAGGGACAGGGAGGGTCCCAAGAGACCCAGTACTTC. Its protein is CASSQGQGGSQETQYF.